Included here is one T cell receptor (beta chain) sequence, with context. The antigen remains undetermined. Investigators profiled TCR beta VDJ and CDR3 from genomic DNA template. MiXCR, run by TCRdb on the reads, gives a single entry per CDR3 protein. Counted here are 150,000 to 200,000 distinct CDR3 sequences, around 65% occurring once; the ten biggest clones make up 40% to 55%. The record originates from a study of CD8+CD57+ T cells in acquired aplastic anemia. Study context: Sorted CD4+ and CD8+ cells gave a mean 3.2 ug DNA, range roughly 0.2 to 27.4 ug.

Study-level findings and limits: About 30 shared CD8+ CDR3s appeared highly expressed within patients' immunodominant clones.

The CDR3 loop spans 14 amino acids. V shed 5 bases and J shed 5 bases, with 15 bases lying between them. Germline loops: CDR1 SGHAT, CDR2 FQNNGV. The sequenced sample consisted of sorted CD4+, CD8+, or CD8+CD57+ T cells (not recorded which) from PBMCs. The rearrangement uses TRBV11-2 and TRBJ2-5; D remains ambiguous. The origin of this receptor is a human donor with severe aplastic anemia or a healthy control (not recorded which). DNA for the CDR3: TGTGCCAGCAGCCCCTCCACGTCCGGGGAGACCCAGTACTTC. Translating it yields CASSPSTSGETQYF.